The clone carrying this T cell receptor beta chain showed up just a few times. All donors were healthy Caucasians. This sample is drawn from a study of identical twins. CDR3 length equals 16 residues. Per the germline V gene, CDR1 is SGHDN and CDR2 is FVKESK. With 3 bases clipped from V and 1 base from J, the junction kept 3 bases outside the gene matches. Template switching added a universal primer binding site, and final cDNA carried unique molecular identifiers. TCRdb re-derived calls from the 5' RACE reads in MiXCR, one entry per CDR3 protein. The sample consists of 690,000 or so distinct CDR3 sequences, 8.6% of them appearing once. These sequences were also reported in another study, on yellow fever vaccine responses in identical twins. This second study says: Vaccine-induced T cell responses in twins were reportedly observed to appear partly convergent, partly personalized.

V and J are TRBV14 and TRBJ2-2; 9 bases map to TRBD1. The origin of this receptor is a woman aged 18 to 35 in good health. Specimen: PBMCs. The CDR3 sequence: CASSHSGQGNTGELFF. CDR3 nucleotide sequence: TGTGCCAGCAGCCATTCGGGACAGGGGAACACCGGGGAGCTGTTTTTT.